The clone carrying this T cell receptor beta chain was counted ten times or more. This record comes from a study of T cells in Graves' hyperthyroidism and ophthalmopathy. As for the study in general: The initial diagnosis was the point when peripheral blood was collected, ahead of any treatment.

What was amplified from RNA transcripts were TCR beta CDR3 regions. Using the HTBI primer set, a first-round RT-PCR was run on the TCR CDR3. From the multiplex PCR reads, TCRdb called clonotypes with MiXCR, one entry per CDR3 protein. The sample consists of nearly 250,000 distinct CDR3 sequences, around 15% of them appearing once. This CDR3 region has 16 residues. V lost 0 bases and J lost 2, with 12 bases in between. CDR1 MNHEY and CDR2 SVGAGI come from the germline V gene. The study left out patients who had uncontrolled infection, other autoimmune disease, pregnancy or lactation. For the diagnoses, clinical symptoms, serum thyroxine and TRAb, thyroid ultrasound and orbital computed tomography were used.

The chain joins TRBV6-5 to TRBJ2-3; no firm D call. Sequencing used blood. The sequence was obtained from a woman aged 18-30 years with Graves' ophthalmopathy. The CDR3 here is CASSYSSLGDTDTQYF. CDR3 DNA sequence: TGTGCCAGCAGTTACTCTTCTCTCGGTGACACAGATACGCAGTATTTT.